Below, 21 T cell receptor beta chains from the same sample are listed, as sequenced in a study of T-cell reconstitution after alpha-beta-depleted transplantation in children. The authors prepared the TCRbeta library with unique molecular identifiers. From the PCR reads, TCRdb called clonotypes with MiXCR, one entry per CDR3 protein. The table includes about 490,000 distinct CDR3 sequences, over 9.5% detected once. The specimen comprised PBMCs, sampled before TCRalphabeta/CD19-depleted stem cell transplant. All receptors come from a child under 10 years old with inherited bone marrow failure, due to receive a stem cell transplant.

This clonotype was recorded at least ten times. The chain employs TRBV7-9 and TRBJ1-3, with D unclear. V was cut by 2 bases and J by 0 bases, with 8 bases left in between. Germline V gives CDR1 SEHNR, CDR2 FQNEAQ (reference sequence). The CDR3 covers 15 residues. The CDR3 is CASSLIRSSGNTIYF. CDR3 DNA sequence: TGTGCCAGCAGCTTAATTAGGAGCTCTGGAAACACCATATATTTT.

This clonotype was detected many times. The chain links TRBV29-1 to TRBJ2-1; 12 bases match TRBD2. Trimming took 3 bases from V and 7 from J; bases not matched to a gene: 10. The germline CDR1 and CDR2 sequences are SQVTM and ANQGSEA. The CDR3 loop spans 16 amino acids. CDR3 nucleotide sequence: TGCAGCGTTGACACTCGGACTAGCGGGAATATAAATGAGCAGTTCTTC. This encodes CSVDTRTSGNINEQFF.

This clonotype was observed a handful of times. The chain joins TRBV23-1 to TRBJ2-7, with D possibly TRBD2 on 5 matching bases. TRBV23-1 is designated an ORF whose function remains uncertain. V lost 6 bases to trimming and J lost 2 bases, with 20 bases between them. The CDR3 contains 16 residues. The CDR3 nucleotides read TGCGCCAGCAGAGAGGGCCCAACCCGTTTTACCTACGAGCAGTACTTC. This gives the protein CASREGPTRFTYEQYF.

At least ten counts were recorded for this clonotype. The J gene is TRBJ2-1, the V gene TRBV28, with a weak D call TRBD2 (7 bases). Per germline, CDR1 MDHEN and CDR2 SYDVKM. This CDR3 spans 12 amino acids. V dropped 6 bases and J dropped 15 bases, with 18 bases sitting between them. The CDR3 DNA sequence: TGTGCCAGCAGAATGGATAACAGGGAGGGGTTCTTC. Protein product: CASRMDNREGFF.

This clonotype was picked up many times. The chain recombines TRBV28 with TRBJ1-2; tentatively, D is TRBD1 (5 bases). V lost 8 bases and J lost 6, with 13 bases in between. CDR1 MDHEN and CDR2 SYDVKM come from the germline V gene. This CDR3 contains 12 residues. CDR3 DNA: TGTGCCAGCGTCGAGGGGCTTGATGGCTACACCTTC. Translation: CASVEGLDGYTF.

This clonotype was detected many times. The rearrangement links TRBV6-2 or TRBV6-3 to TRBJ2-7, with TRBD2 matching over 11 bases. The V gene's germline CDR1 is MNHEY and CDR2 SVGEGT. With 2 bases clipped from V and 9 bases from J, the junction kept 6 bases outside the gene matches. This CDR3 spans 14 amino acids. Here the CDR3 reads CASSYILAGDMQYF. CDR3 bases: TGTGCCAGCAGTTACATACTAGCGGGAGATATGCAGTACTTC.

This clonotype appeared many times. V usage is TRBV15 and J usage is TRBJ1-2; weak D call: TRBD1 (6 bases). In germline, CDR1 is LNHNV, CDR2 YYDKDF (reference sequence). CDR3 length: 13 residues. With 6 bases removed from V and 7 bases from J, the gap between germline ends came to 15 bases. The CDR3 nucleotides read TGTGCCACCAGTCTCATCAGGGGTCGTGGCTACACCTTC. Translation: CATSLIRGRGYTF.

This clonotype was recorded many times. The chain combines TRBV29-1 with TRBJ2-1, with a possible D match to TRBD1 (6 bases). The CDR3 has 10 residues. In germline, CDR1 is SQVTM, CDR2 ANQGSEA. Trimming took off 6 bases at V and 7 bases at J, with 7 bases between the two ends. CDR3 nucleotides: TGCAGCGTCCAGGGGAATGAGCAGTTCTTC. It yields the protein CSVQGNEQFF.

This sequence joins TRBV20-1 and TRBJ1-6, with 9 positions matching TRBD1. In germline, CDR1 is DFQATT, CDR2 SNEGSKA (reference sequence). The CDR3 runs 15 residues. The V segment lost 6 bases and the J segment 7 bases; nucleotides outside the gene matches: 10. The CDR3 DNA sequence: TGCAGTGCGAGGGGGGACAGGGTCGTGAATTCACCCCTCCACTTT. Residues: CSARGDRVVNSPLHF.

This clonotype was counted between two and nine times. The DNA for the CDR3 is TGCGCCAGCAGTCTAAAGGGAGGGAGGGCCATTGAGCAGTTCTTC. Protein sequence: CASSLKGGRAIEQFF. The rearrangement links TRBV23-1 to TRBJ2-1; 7 positions agree with TRBD2. TRBV23-1 is assigned to the ORF class and has an uncertain function. The V gene end was trimmed by 4 bases and the J gene end by 9 bases; junction bases not matched to a gene: 12. This CDR3 contains 15 residues.

Ten or more counts support this clonotype. CDR3 loop: CATSKPRNTGELFF. Written as DNA, the CDR3 is TGTGCCACTTCTAAACCGCGGAACACCGGGGAGCTGTTTTTT. This chain joins TRBV7-9 and TRBJ2-2; D uncertain. Trimming left V 10 bases short and J 1 base short, with 13 bases between. This CDR3 contains 14 residues. The V gene's germline CDR1 is SEHNR and CDR2 FQNEAQ (reference sequence).

This clonotype was picked up many times. V usage is TRBV12-3 or TRBV12-4 and J usage is TRBJ2-1, with TRBD2 as a possible D gene (6 bases). V lost 4 bases to trimming and J lost 6 bases, with 13 bases between them. The CDR3 runs 14 residues. CDR3 in DNA: TGTGCCAGCAGTTCCCTCGCGGGACCCAATGAGCAGTTCTTC. Translating it yields CASSSLAGPNEQFF.

The CDR3 DNA reads as TGCAGTGCTAGATCGGCTAGCGGGAGGGAGACCCAGTACTTC. Translating gives CSARSASGRETQYF. The chain joins TRBV20-1 to TRBJ2-5; 11 nucleotides agree with TRBD2. The length of the CDR3 is 14 residues. Germline CDR1 reads DFQATT; CDR2 reads SNEGSKA (reference sequence). J gave up 5 bases and V 2 bases, and 4 bases lay outside the gene matches.

This clonotype was detected ten times or more. V and J are TRBV5-6 and TRBJ2-7; 11 nucleotides agree with TRBD2. The germline CDR1 and CDR2 sequences are SGHDT and YYEEEE. J gave up 2 bases and V 4 bases, and 5 bases lay outside the gene matches. The CDR3 contains 15 residues. The CDR3 nucleotides read TGTGCCAGCAGCCCGAGACTAGCGGGAACCTACGAGCAGTACTTC. Protein sequence: CASSPRLAGTYEQYF.

This clonotype was recorded at least ten times. The rearrangement links TRBV5-1 to TRBJ1-4; 8 bases match TRBD1. Germline V CDR1 and CDR2: SGHRS, YFSETQ. This CDR3 region has 16 residues. The J segment lost 0 bases and the V segment lost 4 bases, leaving 5 bases of the junction unmatched. CDR3 amino acids: CASSPGQVPTNEKLFF. The CDR3 DNA follows: TGCGCCAGCAGCCCGGGACAGGTGCCAACTAATGAAAAACTGTTTTTT.

V is TRBV6-2 or TRBV6-3 and J is TRBJ2-5, with a tentative D call TRBD2 (5 bases). V gave up 6 bases and J gave up 1 base, with 12 bases separating them. The CDR3 runs to 14 residues. Germline V gene sequence: CDR1 MNHEY, CDR2 SVGEGT. The CDR3 DNA follows: TGTGCCAGCAGACGGCGGGCACCCCAAGAGACCCAGTACTTC. Its protein product is CASRRRAPQETQYF.

This clonotype was seen repeatedly, ten times or more. V and J are TRBV2 and TRBJ2-1; D unresolved. Germline CDR1 reads SNHLY; CDR2 reads FYNNEI. Trimming stripped 3 bases from V and 13 bases from J, with 10 bases between. This CDR3 region has 11 residues. The CDR3 coding sequence is TGTGCCAGCAGTGACCGAGACTCCCAGTTCTTC. It yields the protein CASSDRDSQFF. Full variable domain (outside the CDR3, taken from reference TRBV2 and TRBJ2-1): EPEVTQTPSHQVTQMGQEVILRCVPISNHLYFYWYRQILGQKVEFLVSFYNNEISEKSEIFDDQFSVERPDGSNFTLKIRSTKLEDSAMYFCASSDRDSQFFGPGTRLTVL.

This clonotype was observed many times. The V call is TRBV7-8, the J call TRBJ2-3, with TRBD1 identical over 7 bases. CDR1 is SGHVS, CDR2 FQNEAQ, per germline. V lost 1 base to trimming and J lost 0 bases; unmatched junction nucleotides: 4. The CDR3 has 16 amino acids. CDR3 region: CASSLETGLSTDTQYF. The CDR3 region has the DNA TGTGCCAGCAGCTTAGAGACAGGGCTCAGCACAGATACGCAGTATTTT.

As concerns this clonotype: A much larger clone sits a single nucleotide away, making a read error possible. The genes are TRBV20-1 and TRBJ2-5; D gene unclear. This CDR3 is built from 13 residues. With 4 bases removed from V and 6 bases from J, the gap between germline ends came to 15 bases. CDR1 and CDR2 from the germline V gene are DFQATT and SNEGSKA (reference sequence). This CDR3 reads CSAIHTGEKTQYF. The DNA of the CDR3 is TGCAGTGCTATTCATACCGGCGAAAAGACCCAGTACTTC.

This clonotype has ten or more counts. The genes are TRBV28 and TRBJ1-5; D remains ambiguous. In germline, CDR1 is MDHEN, CDR2 SYDVKM. The V end was cut by 1 base, the J end by 2 bases, with 9 bases between. The CDR3 covers 15 residues. CDR3 protein: CASSLSRRRNQPQHF. The CDR3 DNA sequence: TGTGCCAGCAGTTTATCGCGGAGGCGCAATCAGCCCCAGCATTTT.

This clonotype has at least ten counts. This chain joins TRBV4-3 and TRBJ2-7; D call uncertain. Germline loops: CDR1 LGHNA, CDR2 YSLEER. The CDR3 loop spans 15 amino acids. V was shortened by 2 bases and J by 2 bases, with 13 bases between the two germline ends. The CDR3 sequence: CASSQHDEVTYEQYF. The CDR3 DNA reads TGCGCCAGCAGCCAACACGATGAAGTTACCTACGAGCAGTACTTC.